This passage covers 27 T cell receptor beta chains from one sample sequenced in a study of neurological immune-mediated disorders. Each CDR3 protein gets one entry after TCRdb re-called the 5' RACE reads with MiXCR. The sample lists tens of thousands of distinct CDR3 sequences; roughly 25% were seen once. Material for sequencing was CD4+ T cells from blood. The receptors were sampled from a man aged 45-65 years with HTLV-1-associated myelopathy (HAM/TSP).

This clonotype was recorded many times. The chain's CDR3 is CASSQYHGYTF. The CDR3, as DNA: TGTGCCAGCAGCCAGTACCATGGCTACACCTTC. The chain employs TRBV3-1 and TRBJ1-2; no firm D call. Between the trimmed V and J ends, which lost 3 bases and 6 bases, there was a span of 5 bases. In germline, CDR1 is LGHDT, CDR2 YNNKEL (reference sequence). The CDR3 length is 11 residues.

In this sample, this clonotype turned up many times. V usage is TRBV20-1 and J usage is TRBJ1-5; 9 bases are shared with TRBD1. The V gene end was trimmed by 0 bases and the J gene end by 1 base; junction bases not matched to a gene: 7. Germline CDR1 and CDR2: DFQATT and SNEGSKA (reference sequence). The length of the CDR3 is 17 residues. The CDR3 loop is CSAREAPDRGSNQPQHF. CDR3 DNA sequence: TGCAGTGCTAGAGAAGCCCCGGACAGGGGAAGCAATCAGCCCCAGCATTTT.

This clonotype was seen many times. The chain combines TRBV12-3 or TRBV12-4 with TRBJ2-1; D unclear. This CDR3 is built from 15 residues. V lost 1 base, J lost 0 bases, and 7 bases lay in between. The CDR3 spells CASSLGLFSYNEQFF. CDR3 DNA sequence: TGTGCCAGCAGTTTAGGTCTGTTCTCCTACAATGAGCAGTTCTTC.

The chain carries TRBV5-1 and TRBJ2-7, with a weak D call TRBD2 (5 bases). Trimming took off 6 bases at V and 2 bases at J, with 15 bases between the two ends. This CDR3 contains 14 residues. CDR1 and CDR2 from the germline V gene are SGHRS and YFSETQ. For the CDR3, the DNA is TGCGCCAGCAAGGTGGCCGAGGGAGCCTACGAGCAGTACTTC. Its protein product is CASKVAEGAYEQYF.

The V call is TRBV11-2, the J call TRBJ1-4, with D perhaps matching TRBD1 (5 bases). The CDR3 consists of 16 residues. The germline CDR1 and CDR2 sequences are SGHAT and FQNNGV. Deletions cut 6 bases from V and 4 bases from J, with 18 bases between. The DNA of the CDR3 is TGTGCCAGCAGTTTCGCCACGGGGCAAGTTAATGAAAAACTGTTTTTT. As protein: CASSFATGQVNEKLFF.

This clonotype was seen a few times. Here the CDR3 DNA reads TGCGCCAGCAGCCAAGACGGGAGACCCTACAATGAGCAGTTCTTC. Translation: CASSQDGRPYNEQFF. This chain uses TRBV4-1 with TRBJ2-1, with D perhaps matching TRBD2 (6 bases). The germline V and J ends were trimmed by 0 bases and 2 bases, with 8 bases remaining between them. There are 15 residues in the CDR3. The germline V gene has CDR1 MGHRA and CDR2 YSYEKL.

This clonotype was counted at least ten times. V is TRBV6-6 and J is TRBJ2-1, with TRBD2 matching over 8 bases. Germline CDR1 and CDR2: MNHNY and SVGAGI (reference sequence). With 7 bases clipped from V and 5 bases from J, the junction kept 10 bases outside the gene matches. The CDR3 runs 15 residues. CDR3 bases: TGTGCCAGCACTCCTAAAATAGCGGGGCACAATGAGCAGTTCTTC. It specifies CASTPKIAGHNEQFF.

This clonotype was counted many times. V and J are TRBV21-1 and TRBJ2-1; the D call TRBD1 from the table was never checked on the DNA. TRBV21-1 is a known pseudogene. The CDR3 is 16 amino acids. The chain's CDR3 is CASSKEGSPVPNEQFF. As DNA, the CDR3 is TGTGCCAGCAGCAAAGAAGGGTCCCCTGTACCCAATGAGCAGTTCTTC.

This clonotype was detected ten times or more. The CDR3 DNA follows: TGTGCCAGCAGTCCTCAGGGGGGGAGGGAACGGACTTTCTTT. It yields the protein CASSPQGGRERTFF. The chain employs TRBV27 and TRBJ1-1; TRBD1 agrees at 7 bases. The germline gives CDR1 MNHEY, CDR2 SMNVEV (reference sequence). The length of the CDR3 is 14 residues. Trimming at V came to 5 bases and at J to 12 bases, leaving 15 bases not matched to a gene.

This clonotype has a count of ten or more. This chain connects TRBV5-1 to TRBJ1-2; maybe TRBD1 (5 bases). From germline, CDR1 is SGHRS and CDR2 YFSETQ. The CDR3 has 13 amino acids. Trimming cost V 3 bases and J 8 bases, with 14 bases left between them. This CDR3 reads CASSWGSSSGYTF. The DNA of the CDR3 is TGCGCCAGCAGCTGGGGCAGTTCCTCGGGCTACACCTTC.

This clonotype was seen ten or more times. This rearrangement joins TRBV20-1 to TRBJ1-6, with unresolved D. V was pared by 0 bases and J by 2 bases, with 11 bases between. Germline V gene lookup returns CDR1 DFQATT and CDR2 SNEGSKA (reference sequence). The CDR3 runs 16 residues. CDR3 amino acids: CSARDRRKAYNSPLHF. In DNA, the CDR3 is TGCAGTGCTAGAGACAGACGAAAGGCCTATAATTCACCCCTCCACTTT.

The chain uses TRBV5-1 and TRBJ1-1, with D possibly TRBD1 on 5 matching bases. The ends were cut back, 6 bases at V and 2 bases at J, with 14 bases in the middle. This CDR3 spans 14 amino acids. CDR1 and CDR2 (germline): SGHRS, YFSETQ. The CDR3 here is CASTQRGFNTEAFF. CDR3 in DNA: TGCGCCAGCACCCAAAGGGGCTTTAACACTGAAGCTTTCTTT. The full variable domain, in which reference TRBV5-1 and TRBJ1-1 provide the parts outside the CDR3, is KAGVTQTPRYLIKTRGQQVTLSCSPISGHRSVSWYQQTPGQGLQFLFEYFSETQRNKGNFPGRFSGRQFSNSRSEMNVSTLELGDSALYLCASTQRGFNTEAFFGQGTRLTVV.

In this sample, this clonotype turned up many times. The rearrangement joins TRBV10-1 to TRBJ2-5; D unclear. This CDR3 spans 13 amino acids. Germline CDR1 and CDR2: WNHNN and SYGVQD (reference sequence). V lost 4 bases, J lost 1 base, and 7 bases lay in between. The CDR3 DNA follows: TGCGCCAGCAGTGTGGCAGTCCAAGAGACCCAGTACTTC. Translation gives CASSVAVQETQYF.

This clonotype was seen many times. V gene TRBV20-1 combines with J gene TRBJ2-2; tentative D call: TRBD1 (5 bases). Germline V gene lookup returns CDR1 DFQATT and CDR2 SNEGSKA (reference sequence). The ends were cut back, 2 bases at V and 5 bases at J, with 12 bases in the middle. CDR3 size: 14 residues. DNA of the CDR3: TGCAGTGCTAGATATCAGGGAACGACCGGGGAGCTGTTTTTT. Translation gives CSARYQGTTGELFF.

This clonotype was observed a handful of times. The chain couples TRBV3-1 to TRBJ2-3; D is unclear. This CDR3 has 14 amino acids. Per germline, CDR1 LGHDT and CDR2 YNNKEL (reference sequence). Trimming stripped 1 base from V and 3 bases from J, with 8 bases between. CDR3: CASSQGTATDTQYF. The CDR3 DNA reads TGTGCCAGCAGCCAAGGGACGGCTACAGATACGCAGTATTTT.

This clonotype was detected many times. This chain connects TRBV6-5 to TRBJ1-2; D ambiguous. The V end lost 7 bases, the J end lost 2 bases, and 8 bases lay between the germline ends. CDR1 and CDR2 from the germline V gene are MNHEY and SVGAGI. The CDR3 loop spans 12 amino acids. The CDR3 nucleotides are TGTGCCAGCAAGTCAGGAAACTATGGCTACACCTTC. This gives the protein CASKSGNYGYTF.

The chain carries TRBV27 and TRBJ1-1, with 9 bases matching TRBD1. From germline, CDR1 is MNHEY and CDR2 SMNVEV (reference sequence). The V segment lost 5 bases and the J segment 4 bases; nucleotides outside the gene matches: 8. The CDR3 extends over 15 amino acids. CDR3 region: CASSPNRGRGTEAFF. The CDR3 region has the DNA TGTGCCAGCAGTCCCAACAGGGGGCGGGGCACTGAAGCTTTCTTT.

By share, this clonotype counts as medium-sized. The chain has TRBV20-1 and TRBJ2-5, with a weak D call TRBD1 (5 bases). CDR1 is DFQATT, CDR2 SNEGSKA, per germline (reference sequence). This CDR3 spans 14 amino acids. Trimming took off 6 bases at V and 4 bases at J, with 18 bases between the two ends. For the CDR3, the DNA is TGCAGTGCACCTCAACTGGGGCGCGTAGAGACCCAGTACTTC. Its protein product is CSAPQLGRVETQYF.

Ten or more counts support this clonotype. The genes are TRBV10-3 and TRBJ2-7, with 16 nucleotides matching TRBD2. Per germline, CDR1 ENHRY and CDR2 SYGVKD. J was trimmed by 7 bases and V by 2 bases; bases with no gene match: 5. The CDR3 length is 16 residues. The DNA for the CDR3 is TGTGCCATCAGTGAGACGGAGGGACTAGCGGGAGGGGAGCAGTACTTC. The encoded protein is CAISETEGLAGGEQYF.

This clonotype occurred many times. The V call is TRBV27, the J call TRBJ1-6, with 9 bases that match TRBD1. The CDR3 consists of 16 residues. V was clipped by 6 bases and J by 5 bases; unmatched bases: 8. Germline CDR1 is MNHEY and CDR2 is SMNVEV (reference sequence). CDR3 DNA: TGTGCCAGCAGATGGACAGGGGCCAGTAATAATTCACCCCTCCACTTT. This gives the protein CASRWTGASNNSPLHF.

This clonotype appeared a few times. This sequence joins TRBV29-1 and TRBJ1-2; a weak D match, TRBD1 (5 bases). CDR3 size: 13 residues. Germline CDR1 reads SQVTM; CDR2 reads ANQGSEA. V was cut by 4 bases and J by 0 bases, with 9 bases left in between. The CDR3 loop is CSVAGGSNYGYTF. CDR3 nucleotide sequence: TGCAGCGTTGCCGGGGGATCTAACTATGGCTACACCTTC.

This clonotype has a single count. Here the CDR3 omits its conserved ending phenylalanine or tryptophan, so a read error is the likely source. This chain connects TRBV7-9 to TRBJ1-3; D ambiguous. CDR1 is SEHNR and CDR2 is FQNEAQ in the germline V gene (reference sequence). V lost 0 bases to trimming and J lost 1 base, with 7 bases between them. This CDR3 has 15 amino acids. This chain's CDR3 is CASSLAGGSGNTIYV. In DNA form, the CDR3 reads TGTGCCAGCAGCTTAGCCGGCGGGTCTGGAAACACCATATATGTC.

This clonotype is termed medium-sized (0.01 to 0.1%). V gene TRBV7-3 combines with J gene TRBJ2-1; a weak D match, TRBD2 (6 bases). V was pared by 5 bases and J by 10 bases, with 12 bases between. Germline assignment: CDR1 SGHTA and CDR2 FQGTGA. This CDR3 has 12 residues. DNA for the CDR3: TGTGCCAGCAGCGAGACGGGAGTGGAGCAGTTCTTC. This encodes CASSETGVEQFF. The full variable domain, completed using reference TRBV7-3 and TRBJ2-1, is GAGVSQTPSNKVTEKGKYVELRCDPISGHTALYWYRQSLGQGPEFLIYFQGTGAADDSGLPNDRFFAVRPEGSVSTLKIQRTERGDSAVYLCASSETGVEQFFGPGTRLTVL.

In this sample, this clonotype turned up many times. The chain has TRBV7-9 and TRBJ1-2; D might be TRBD1 (5 bases). Trimming left V 1 base short and J 8 bases short, with 17 bases between. This CDR3 has 15 amino acids. Germline CDR1 SEHNR, CDR2 FQNEAQ (reference sequence). The CDR3 bases are TGTGCCAGCAGCTTAGATCCGGGGAGGGGATCCGGCTACACCTTC. Its protein product is CASSLDPGRGSGYTF.

At least ten counts were recorded for this clonotype. J is TRBJ2-1 and V is TRBV27, with TRBD2 matching 15 bases. CDR3 size: 16 residues. The junction had 7 bases not matched to a gene; V was cut back by 5 bases and J by 8 bases. Looked up from germline, CDR1 is MNHEY and CDR2 is SMNVEV (reference sequence). The CDR3: CASSPRTSGGAYEQFF. DNA of the CDR3: TGTGCCAGCAGTCCAAGGACTAGCGGGGGGGCCTATGAGCAGTTCTTC.

This clonotype was recorded many times. The chain joins TRBV20-1 to TRBJ1-2; no firm D call. The CDR3 has 14 residues. Germline CDR1 DFQATT, CDR2 SNEGSKA (reference sequence). The germline V and J ends were trimmed by 2 bases and 6 bases, with 16 bases remaining between them. The CDR3 sequence: CSARQTVPRDGYTF. CDR3 nucleotides: TGCAGTGCTAGACAAACAGTGCCGCGGGATGGCTACACCTTC.

This clonotype has a count of ten or more. The V call is TRBV29-1, the J call TRBJ1-2; a possible D gene is TRBD1 (6 bases). The V end lost 7 bases, the J end lost 3 bases, and 12 bases lay between the germline ends. CDR1 SQVTM and CDR2 ANQGSEA come from the germline V gene. The CDR3 is 12 amino acids. The CDR3 reads CSAGQTDYGYTF. The CDR3 DNA is TGCAGCGCCGGACAGACGGACTATGGCTACACCTTC.